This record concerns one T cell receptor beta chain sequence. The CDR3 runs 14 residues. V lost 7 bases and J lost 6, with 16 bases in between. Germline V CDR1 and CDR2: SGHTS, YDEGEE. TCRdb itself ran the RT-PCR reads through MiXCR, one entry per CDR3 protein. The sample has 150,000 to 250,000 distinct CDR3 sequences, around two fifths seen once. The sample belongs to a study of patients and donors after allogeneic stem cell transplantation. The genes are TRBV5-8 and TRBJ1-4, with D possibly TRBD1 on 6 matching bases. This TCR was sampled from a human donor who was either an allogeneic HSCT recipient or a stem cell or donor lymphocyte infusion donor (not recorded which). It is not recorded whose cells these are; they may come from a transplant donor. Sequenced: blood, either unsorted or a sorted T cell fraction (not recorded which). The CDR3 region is CASRRGAGYEKLFF. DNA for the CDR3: TGTGCCAGCCGGCGGGGGGCCGGCTATGAAAAACTGTTTTTT.